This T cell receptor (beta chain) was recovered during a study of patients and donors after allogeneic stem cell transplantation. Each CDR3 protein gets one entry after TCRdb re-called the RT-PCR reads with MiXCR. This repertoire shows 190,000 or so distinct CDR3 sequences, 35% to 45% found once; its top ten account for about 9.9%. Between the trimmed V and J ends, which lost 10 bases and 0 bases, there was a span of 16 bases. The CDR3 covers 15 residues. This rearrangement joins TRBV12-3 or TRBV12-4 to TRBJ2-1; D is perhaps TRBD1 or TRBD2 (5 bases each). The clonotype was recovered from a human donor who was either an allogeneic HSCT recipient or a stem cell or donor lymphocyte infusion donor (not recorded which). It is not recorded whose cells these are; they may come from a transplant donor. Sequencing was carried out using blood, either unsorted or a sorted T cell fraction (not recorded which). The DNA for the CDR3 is TGTGCCACACGAACGGGGCAGAGCTCCTACAATGAGCAGTTCTTC. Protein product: CATRTGQSSYNEQFF.